This is a list of T cell receptor beta chains from one sample in a study of CD8 T cells in Susac syndrome. TCRdb recomputed calls from the immunoSEQ multiplex PCR reads with MiXCR, one row per CDR3 protein. The table records 75,000 to 100,000 distinct CDR3 sequences, roughly 94% of them present only once. Sequenced: CD8+ T cells from PBMCs. The source of these receptors is a human donor with Susac syndrome. The conserved cysteine and the conserved F or W are not part of the CDR3 here. A D gene is named only where the DNA matches it firmly. For some rows the clone size is stated as once, few or many, or as a class when expanded; others skip it.

D gene	V gene	clone size	CDR3 protein
.	TRBV19	.	ASSGWIQETQY
TRBD2	TRBV30	.	ALVLAGVADTQY
.	TRBV29-1	.	SVGPQGTYGYT
TRBD2	TRBV29-1	.	SVEDLAGVAYEQY
.	TRBV20-1	once	SAPLLSYEQY
.	TRBV6-6	.	ASSYSFSPEQY
.	TRBV3-1	.	ASSQRNLAGTDTQY
.	TRBV20-1	.	SARDGGSTDTPY
.	TRBV20-1	.	SARGASDYNEQF
TRBD2	TRBV11-2	.	ASSQTSGGRTGELF
.	TRBV29-1	.	SVEYWAQETQY
.	TRBV7-9	.	ASSLALGGATQY
.	TRBV27	.	ASSLSAGGGPEAF
.	TRBV7-9	.	ASSPPQGNAQY
TRBD1	TRBV5-1	.	ASSLGGGVEQF
.	TRBV2	once	ASSDLANSYNEQF
.	TRBV12-3/TRBV12-4	.	ASSLSRGRTDTQY